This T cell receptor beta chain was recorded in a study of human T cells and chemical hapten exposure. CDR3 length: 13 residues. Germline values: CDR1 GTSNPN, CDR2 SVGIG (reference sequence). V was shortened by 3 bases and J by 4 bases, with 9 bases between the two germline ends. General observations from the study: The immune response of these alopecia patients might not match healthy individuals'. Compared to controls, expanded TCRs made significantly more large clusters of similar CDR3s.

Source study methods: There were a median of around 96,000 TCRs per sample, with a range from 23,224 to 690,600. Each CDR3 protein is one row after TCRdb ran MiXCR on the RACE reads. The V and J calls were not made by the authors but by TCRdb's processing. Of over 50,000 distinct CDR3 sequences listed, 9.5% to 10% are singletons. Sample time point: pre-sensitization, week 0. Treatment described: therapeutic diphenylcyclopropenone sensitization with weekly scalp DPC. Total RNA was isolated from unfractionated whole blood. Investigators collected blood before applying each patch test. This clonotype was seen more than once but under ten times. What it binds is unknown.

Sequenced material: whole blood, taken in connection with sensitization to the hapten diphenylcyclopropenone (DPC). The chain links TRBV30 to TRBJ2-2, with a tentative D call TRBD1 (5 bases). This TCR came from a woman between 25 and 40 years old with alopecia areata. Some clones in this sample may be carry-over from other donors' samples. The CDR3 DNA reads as TGTGCCTGGAGCAAAAGGGGCACCGGGGAGCTGTTTTTT. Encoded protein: CAWSKRGTGELFF.